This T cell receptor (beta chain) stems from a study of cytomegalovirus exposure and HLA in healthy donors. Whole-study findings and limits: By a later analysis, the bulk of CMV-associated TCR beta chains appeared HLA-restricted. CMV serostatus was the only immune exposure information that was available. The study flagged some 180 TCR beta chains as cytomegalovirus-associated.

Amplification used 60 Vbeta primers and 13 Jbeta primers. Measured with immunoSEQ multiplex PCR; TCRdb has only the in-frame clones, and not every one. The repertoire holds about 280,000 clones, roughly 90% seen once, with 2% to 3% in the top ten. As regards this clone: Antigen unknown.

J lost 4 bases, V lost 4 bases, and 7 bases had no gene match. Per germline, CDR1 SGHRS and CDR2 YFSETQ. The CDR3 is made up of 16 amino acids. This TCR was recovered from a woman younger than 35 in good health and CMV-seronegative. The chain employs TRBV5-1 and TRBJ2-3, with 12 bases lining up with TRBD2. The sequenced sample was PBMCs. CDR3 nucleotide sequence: TGCGCCAGCAGCCCGACTAGCGGGGGAGTGGCAGATACGCAGTATTTT. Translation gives CASSPTSGGVADTQYF. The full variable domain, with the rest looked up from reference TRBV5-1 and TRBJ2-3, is KAGVTQTPRYLIKTRGQQVTLSCSPISGHRSVSWYQQTPGQGLQFLFEYFSETQRNKGNFPGRFSGRQFSNSRSEMNVSTLELGDSALYLCASSPTSGGVADTQYFGPGTRLTVL.